The clone carrying this TCR beta chain has at least ten counts. The antigen remains unidentified. The source of the sample is a study of Graves' ophthalmopathy and Graves' hyperthyroidism. Amplifying from RNA transcripts, the study obtained TCR beta CDR3 regions. HTBI primers were employed in first-round RT-PCR, then a second-round multiplex PCR followed. MiXCR, applied by TCRdb to the multiplex PCR reads, yields one record per CDR3 protein. Of hundreds of thousands of distinct CDR3 sequences listed, 20% to 25% are singletons. Hyperthyroidism is called stable when no ophthalmopathy develops within 18 months of follow-up. Clinical symptoms and serum thyroxine were used for diagnosis; TRAb, thyroid ultrasound and orbital computed tomography were also relied on. Findings and caveats of the study: For predicting ophthalmopathy progression, the model had approximately 70% sensitivity and 72.22% specificity.

Trimming removed 1 base at V and 4 bases at J, with 5 bases between. The CDR3 covers 12 residues. The J gene is TRBJ2-7, the V gene TRBV12-3 or TRBV12-4; unclear D gene. Sequencing was performed on peripheral blood. This TCR came from a woman aged 18-35 years with stable Graves' hyperthyroidism. Some clones in this sample may be carry-over from other donors' samples. The CDR3 reads CASSLVPYEQYF. The CDR3 DNA is TGTGCCAGCAGTTTAGTGCCGTACGAGCAGTACTTC.